A selection of T cell receptor beta chains follows, all from one sample in a study of T cells in Graves' hyperthyroidism and ophthalmopathy. TCRdb re-called the multiplex PCR reads through MiXCR, storing one row per CDR3 protein. The sample contains about 590,000 distinct CDR3 sequences, 12% to 15% of which appear only once. The sequenced sample was blood. The receptors derive from a woman aged 18-30 years with Graves' ophthalmopathy. Both conserved end residues are trimmed from each CDR3. Fields, in order: V gene, CDR3 protein.

TRBV3-2 ASSQTGTSGKNTGELF
TRBV7-9 ASSLVPRVWGGTIY
TRBV28 ASRETGGGYGYT
TRBV19 ASQVRGVGNQPQH
TRBV20-1 SAIGTSGRSSYEQY
TRBV7-2 ASSWGPRGDQPQH
TRBV9 ASSVDWTSGNTIY
TRBV11-1 ASSSQSGETEAF
TRBV11-2 ASSLEGGGGVVNNEQF
TRBV20-1 SARDRGGYSYEQY
TRBV29-1 SVRTGGAGYNEQF
TRBV11-2 ASCRRGGDTQY
TRBV6-1 ASSNLAGARGQY
TRBV12-3/TRBV12-4 ASSLAGGPTNTGELF
TRBV7-9 ASSLQLAGVAGELF
TRBV3-1 ASSQERAEKLF
TRBV6-1 ASRTGQYTEAF
TRBV7-9 ALGTDTQY
TRBV5-1 ASSLRGGNTEAF
TRBV7-9 ASSPKRLAGSLNEQF
TRBV29-1 SVEGGPYQNDEQY
TRBV6-2/TRBV6-3 ASSFASGAAYEQY
TRBV29-1 SALMRFNEKLF
TRBV6-1 ASSRRGGANVLT
TRBV30 AWSVGDGRGGYT
TRBV20-1 SARDGRRNEQY
TRBV14 ASSQRARSTITDTQY
TRBV2 ASRFLQGSGSPLH
TRBV29-1 SVQAGNYQPQH
TRBV10-3 AISESTGPQETQY
TRBV20-1 SARDQRDPGQETQY
TRBV27 ASSDDLAGGETQY
TRBV6-1 ASRPMTSGRGNEQF
TRBV30 AGTGGSKNIQY
TRBV7-2 ASSTRDNPYEQY
TRBV29-1 SVESGDRNTGELF
TRBV11-2 ASSLDYGQGANT
TRBV4-1 ASSQSPLGGSGLPYEQY
TRBV6-1 ASTANSPLH
TRBV18 ASSPPGAGDIQY
TRBV3-1 ASSQDWAGGPKDEQY
TRBV2 ASREGTSGRIHEQY
TRBV2 ASSALAGANVLT
TRBV30 AGRNTGELF
TRBV7-9 ASSPGTWKTQY
TRBV28 ASSTRGGNMKLF
TRBV7-2 ASSSPSEGSDTQY
TRBV14 ASSQGPRTDDNYEQY
TRBV19 ASSIDPGQEAF
TRBV12-3/TRBV12-4 ASSYSGTSGLASTDTQY
TRBV20-1 SARRAGGRSGNQPQH
TRBV12-3/TRBV12-4 ASSLGKGAAEAF
TRBV24-1 ATRGPGSNQPQH
TRBV5-1 ASSLAPGLAGGTDTQY
TRBV7-9 ASSSRTSGRAGELF
TRBV2 ASSELGLAGGSDTQY